This TCR beta chain was captured in a study of shared clonotypes between healthy human individuals. It was across several immunoSEQ plates that each subset's genomic DNA was evenly split. The table came from immunoSEQ multiplex PCR; TCRdb's copy has only in-frame clones and leaves some out. Of fewer than 1.6 million clones listed, 98% to 99% are singletons. Of note for this clone: Its antigen remains unknown.

V was trimmed by 4 bases and J by 4 bases, leaving 12 bases between them. Germline CDR1 is SGHVS and CDR2 is FQNEAQ. The CDR3 is 14 amino acids. Notes on the study in general: In a few donors, 4.5% to 5.5% of naive CD4 clonotypes appeared in common.

Input material: naive CD4+ T cells sorted from blood. Specified subset: CD45RA+ positively selected. The clonotype was recovered from a man aged 25 to 45 in good health. The V and J genes are TRBV7-8 and TRBJ2-3; D is unresolved. This CDR3 reads CASSSETAADTQYF. The DNA of the CDR3 is TGTGCCAGCAGCTCAGAGACGGCGGCAGATACGCAGTATTTT.